This TCR beta chain was recorded in a study of blood T cell repertoires in COVID-19. Study-wide context: Samples representing acute and convalescent COVID-19 were sourced from the United States, Italy and Spain. PBMCs, B-cell-depleted T cells, or T cells were the source of the cDNA or gDNA that made up the material.

This CDR3 region has 15 residues. The germline V and J ends were trimmed by 3 bases and 6 bases, with 15 bases remaining between them. From germline, CDR1 is LGHNA and CDR2 YSLEER. This clone showed up just once. As originally analysed: Amplification of reference gene primers provided the estimated nucleated cell counts. Assay: immunoSEQ multiplex PCR; the TCRdb copy retains only in-frame clones and omits some. V and J calls and clone size are copied from that table; D and trimming were computed from the DNA. Of tens of thousands of clones detected, 80% to 85% appear once; the ten largest clones hold over 35%.

The chain recombines TRBV4-3 with TRBJ1-5, with a possible D match to TRBD1 (6 bases). The TCR sequence derives from a man aged 80 or over with acute or convalescent COVID-19. Sequencing was performed on peripheral blood. The CDR3 sequence is CASSHSNQGSQPQHF. CDR3 bases: TGCGCCAGCAGCCATTCCAATCAGGGGAGTCAGCCCCAGCATTTT.